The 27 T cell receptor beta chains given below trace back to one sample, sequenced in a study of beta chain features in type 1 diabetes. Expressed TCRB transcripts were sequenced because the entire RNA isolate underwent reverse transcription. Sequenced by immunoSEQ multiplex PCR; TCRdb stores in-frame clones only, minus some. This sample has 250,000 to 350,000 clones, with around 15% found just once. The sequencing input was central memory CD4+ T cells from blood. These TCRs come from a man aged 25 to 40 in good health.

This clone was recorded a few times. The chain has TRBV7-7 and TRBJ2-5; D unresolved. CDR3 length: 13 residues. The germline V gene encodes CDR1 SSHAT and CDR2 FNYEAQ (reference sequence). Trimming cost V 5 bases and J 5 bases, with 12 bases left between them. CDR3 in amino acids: CASSRRVEETQYF. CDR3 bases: TGTGCCAGCAGCCGCCGAGTTGAGGAGACCCAGTACTTC. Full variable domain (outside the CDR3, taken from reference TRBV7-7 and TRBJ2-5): GAGVSQSPRYKVTKRGQDVTLRCDPISSHATLYWYQQALGQGPEFLTYFNYEAQPDKSGLPSDRFSAERPEGSISTLTIQRTEQRDSAMYRCASSRRVEETQYFGPGTRLLVL.

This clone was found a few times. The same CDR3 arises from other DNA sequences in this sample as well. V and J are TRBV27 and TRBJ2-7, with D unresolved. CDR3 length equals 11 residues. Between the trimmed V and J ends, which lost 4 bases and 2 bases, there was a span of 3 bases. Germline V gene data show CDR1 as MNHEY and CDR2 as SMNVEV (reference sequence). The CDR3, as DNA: TGTGCCAGCAGTTCGGCCTACGAGCAGTACTTC. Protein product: CASSSAYEQYF.

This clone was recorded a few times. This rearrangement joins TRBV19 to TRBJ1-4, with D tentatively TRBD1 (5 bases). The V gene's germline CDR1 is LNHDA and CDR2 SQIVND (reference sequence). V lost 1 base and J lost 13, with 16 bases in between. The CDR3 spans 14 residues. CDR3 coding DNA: TGTGCCAGTAGTATAGCCTCGGGGGGGTATCGACTGTTTTTT. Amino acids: CASSIASGGYRLFF.

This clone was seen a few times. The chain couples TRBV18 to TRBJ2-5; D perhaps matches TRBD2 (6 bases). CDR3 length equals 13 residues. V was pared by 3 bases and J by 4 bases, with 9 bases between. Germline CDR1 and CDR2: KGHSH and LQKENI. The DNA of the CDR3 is TGTGCCAGCTCACCGGCCGGGGGAGAGACCCAGTACTTC. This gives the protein CASSPAGGETQYF.

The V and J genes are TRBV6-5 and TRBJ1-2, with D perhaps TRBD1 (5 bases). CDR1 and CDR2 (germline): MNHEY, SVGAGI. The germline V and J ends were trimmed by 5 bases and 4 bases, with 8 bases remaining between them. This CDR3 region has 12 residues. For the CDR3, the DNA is TGTGCCAGCAGTAATGGGGCCTATGGCTACACCTTC. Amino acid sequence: CASSNGAYGYTF.

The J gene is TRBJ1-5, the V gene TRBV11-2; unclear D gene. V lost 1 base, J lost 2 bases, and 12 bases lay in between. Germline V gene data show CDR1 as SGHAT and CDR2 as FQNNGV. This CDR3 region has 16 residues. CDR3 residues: CASSLGVMAGNQPQHF. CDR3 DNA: TGTGCCAGCAGCTTAGGGGTCATGGCAGGCAATCAGCCCCAGCATTTT.

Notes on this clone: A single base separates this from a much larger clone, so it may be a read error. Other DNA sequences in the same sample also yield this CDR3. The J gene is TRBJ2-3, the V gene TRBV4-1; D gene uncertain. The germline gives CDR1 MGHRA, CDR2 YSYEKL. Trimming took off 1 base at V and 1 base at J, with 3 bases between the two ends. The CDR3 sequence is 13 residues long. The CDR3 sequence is CASSQAGTDTQYF. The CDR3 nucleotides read TGCGCCAGCAGCCAAGCTGGCACAGATACGCAGTATTTT.

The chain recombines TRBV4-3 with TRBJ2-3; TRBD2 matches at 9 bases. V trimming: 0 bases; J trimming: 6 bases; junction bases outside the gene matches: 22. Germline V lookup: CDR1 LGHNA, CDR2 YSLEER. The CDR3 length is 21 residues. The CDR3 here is CASSQDPPRSGGPFDGDTQYF. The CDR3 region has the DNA TGCGCCAGCAGCCAAGATCCCCCCCGGAGCGGGGGGCCCTTTGATGGGGATACGCAGTATTTT.

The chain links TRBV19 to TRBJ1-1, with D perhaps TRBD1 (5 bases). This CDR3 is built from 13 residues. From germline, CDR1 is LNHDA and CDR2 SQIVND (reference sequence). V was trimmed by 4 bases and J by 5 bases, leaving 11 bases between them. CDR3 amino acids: CASSTQGWTEAFF. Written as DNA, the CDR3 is TGTGCCAGTAGTACGCAGGGTTGGACTGAAGCTTTCTTT.

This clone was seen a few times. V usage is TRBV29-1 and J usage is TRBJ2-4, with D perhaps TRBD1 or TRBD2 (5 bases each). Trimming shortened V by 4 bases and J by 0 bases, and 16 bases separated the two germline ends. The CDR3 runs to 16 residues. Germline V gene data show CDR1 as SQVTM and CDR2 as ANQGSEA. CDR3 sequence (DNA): TGCAGCGTTGCAGAGGGGCCGAGAGGAGCCAAAAACATTCAGTACTTC. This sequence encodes CSVAEGPRGAKNIQYF. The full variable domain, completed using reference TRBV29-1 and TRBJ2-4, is SAVISQKPSRDICQRGTSLTIQCQVDSQVTMMFWYRQQPGQSLTLIATANQGSEATYESGFVIDKFPISRPNLTFSTLTVSNMSPEDSSIYLCSVAEGPRGAKNIQYFGAGTRLSVL.

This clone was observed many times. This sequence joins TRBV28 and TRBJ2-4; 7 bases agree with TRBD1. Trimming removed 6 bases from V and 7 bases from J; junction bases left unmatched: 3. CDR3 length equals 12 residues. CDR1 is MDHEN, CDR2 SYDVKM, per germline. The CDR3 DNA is TGTGCCAGCAGGGACAGGTGGAACATTCAGTACTTC. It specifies CASRDRWNIQYF.

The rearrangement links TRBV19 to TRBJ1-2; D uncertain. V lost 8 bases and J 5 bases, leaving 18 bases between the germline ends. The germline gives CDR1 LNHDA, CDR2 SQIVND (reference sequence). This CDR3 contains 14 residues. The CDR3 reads CASAPSGAGYGYTF. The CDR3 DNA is TGTGCCAGTGCCCCTAGTGGAGCGGGTTATGGCTACACCTTC.

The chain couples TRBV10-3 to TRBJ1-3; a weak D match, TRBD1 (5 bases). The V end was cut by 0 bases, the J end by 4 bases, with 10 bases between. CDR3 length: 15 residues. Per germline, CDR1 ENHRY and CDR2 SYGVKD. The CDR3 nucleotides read TGTGCCATCAGTGAGTCGGACATGGCCGGAAACACCATATATTTT. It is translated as CAISESDMAGNTIYF.

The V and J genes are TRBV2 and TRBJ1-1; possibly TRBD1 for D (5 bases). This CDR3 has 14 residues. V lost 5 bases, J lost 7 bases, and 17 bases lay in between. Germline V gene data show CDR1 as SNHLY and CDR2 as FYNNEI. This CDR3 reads CASSTQGGKIEAFF. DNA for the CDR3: TGTGCCAGCAGTACCCAGGGAGGAAAAATTGAAGCTTTCTTT.

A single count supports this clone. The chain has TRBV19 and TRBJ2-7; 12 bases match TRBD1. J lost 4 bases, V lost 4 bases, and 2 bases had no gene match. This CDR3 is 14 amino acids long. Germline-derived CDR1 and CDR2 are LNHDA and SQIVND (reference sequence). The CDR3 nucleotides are TGTGCCAGTAGTAGGGACAGGGGGCAGTACGAGCAGTACTTC. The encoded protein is CASSRDRGQYEQYF.

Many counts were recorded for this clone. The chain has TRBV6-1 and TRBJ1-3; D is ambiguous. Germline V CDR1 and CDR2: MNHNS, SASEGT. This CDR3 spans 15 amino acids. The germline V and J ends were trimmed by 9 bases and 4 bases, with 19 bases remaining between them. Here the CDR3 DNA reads TGTGCCAGTCTCTCCGGGCCCTCAGCAGGAAACACCATATATTTT. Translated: CASLSGPSAGNTIYF.

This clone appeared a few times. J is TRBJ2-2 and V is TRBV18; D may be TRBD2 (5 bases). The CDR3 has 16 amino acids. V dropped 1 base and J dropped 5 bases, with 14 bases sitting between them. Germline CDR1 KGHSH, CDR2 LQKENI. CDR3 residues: CASSPRNTRGTGELFF. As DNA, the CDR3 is TGTGCCAGCTCACCACGTAATACCCGGGGAACCGGGGAGCTGTTTTTT. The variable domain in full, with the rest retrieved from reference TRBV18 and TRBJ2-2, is NAGVMQNPRHLVRRRGQEARLRCSPMKGHSHVYWYRQLPEEGLKFMVYLQKENIIDESGMPKERFSAEFPKEGPSILRIQQVVRGDSAAYFCASSPRNTRGTGELFFGEGSRLTVL.

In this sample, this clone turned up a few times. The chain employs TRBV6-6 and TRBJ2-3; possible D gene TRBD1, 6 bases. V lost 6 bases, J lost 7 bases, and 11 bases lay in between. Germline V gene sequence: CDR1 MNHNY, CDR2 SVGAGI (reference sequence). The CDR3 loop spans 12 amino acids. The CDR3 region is CASRTGLNTQYF. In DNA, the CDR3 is TGTGCCAGCAGAACAGGGTTAAATACGCAGTATTTT.

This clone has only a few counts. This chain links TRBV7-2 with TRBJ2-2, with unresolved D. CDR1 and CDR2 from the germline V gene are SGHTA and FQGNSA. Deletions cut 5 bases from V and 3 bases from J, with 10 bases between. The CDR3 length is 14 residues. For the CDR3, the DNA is TGTGCCAGCAGCCCGCAAATGGACACCGGGGAGCTGTTTTTT. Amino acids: CASSPQMDTGELFF.

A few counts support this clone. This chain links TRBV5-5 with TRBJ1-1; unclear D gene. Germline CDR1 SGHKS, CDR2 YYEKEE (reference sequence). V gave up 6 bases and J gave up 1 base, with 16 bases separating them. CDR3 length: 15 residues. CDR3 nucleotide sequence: TGTGCCAGCAACCTGGAAGGGCGGAGGAACACTGAAGCTTTCTTT. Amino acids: CASNLEGRRNTEAFF. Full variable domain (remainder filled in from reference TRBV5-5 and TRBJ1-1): DAGVTQSPTHLIKTRGQQVTLRCSPISGHKSVSWYQQVLGQGPQFIFQYYEKEERGRGNFPDRFSARQFPNYSSELNVNALLLGDSALYLCASNLEGRRNTEAFFGQGTRLTVV.

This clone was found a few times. The CDR3 DNA is TGTGCCAGCTCACCATCAGGACAGGGGCTAGGGCAGCCCCAGCATTTT. This gives the protein CASSPSGQGLGQPQHF. This chain joins TRBV18 and TRBJ1-5; 9 bases fit TRBD1. The CDR3 consists of 16 residues. Germline V gene sequence: CDR1 KGHSH, CDR2 LQKENI. The V gene end was trimmed by 2 bases and the J gene end by 7 bases; junction bases not matched to a gene: 9.

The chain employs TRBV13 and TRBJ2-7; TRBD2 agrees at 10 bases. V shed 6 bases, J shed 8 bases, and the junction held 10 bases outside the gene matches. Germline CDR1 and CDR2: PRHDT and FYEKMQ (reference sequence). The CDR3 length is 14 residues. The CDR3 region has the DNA TGTGCCAGCAGTAAAGCCTCTAGCGGGAGTAAGCAGTACGTC. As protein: CASSKASSGSKQYV.

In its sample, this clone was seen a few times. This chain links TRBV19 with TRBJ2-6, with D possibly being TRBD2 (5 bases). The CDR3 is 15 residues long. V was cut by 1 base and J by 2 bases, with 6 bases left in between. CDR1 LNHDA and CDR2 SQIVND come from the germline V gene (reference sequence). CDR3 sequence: CASSIGGAGANVLTF. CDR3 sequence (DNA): TGTGCCAGTAGTATAGGGGGAGCTGGGGCCAACGTCCTGACTTTC.

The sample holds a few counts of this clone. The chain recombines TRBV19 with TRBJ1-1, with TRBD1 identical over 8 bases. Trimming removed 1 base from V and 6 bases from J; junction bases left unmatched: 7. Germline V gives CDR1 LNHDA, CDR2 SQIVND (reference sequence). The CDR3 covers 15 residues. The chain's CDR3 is CASSIGDRGIAEAFF. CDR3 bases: TGTGCCAGTAGTATAGGTGACAGGGGTATCGCTGAAGCTTTCTTT.

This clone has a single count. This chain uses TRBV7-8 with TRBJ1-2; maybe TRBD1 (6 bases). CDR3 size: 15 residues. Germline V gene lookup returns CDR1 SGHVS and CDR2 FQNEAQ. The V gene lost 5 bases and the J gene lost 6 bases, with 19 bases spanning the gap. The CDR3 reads CASSQTGTFGNGYTF. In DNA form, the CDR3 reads TGTGCCAGCAGCCAGACCGGGACATTCGGGAATGGCTACACCTTC.

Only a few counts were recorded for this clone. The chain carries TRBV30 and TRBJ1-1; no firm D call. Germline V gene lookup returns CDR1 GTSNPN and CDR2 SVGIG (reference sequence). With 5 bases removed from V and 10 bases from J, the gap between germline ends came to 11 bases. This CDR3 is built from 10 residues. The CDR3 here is CAWGATRAFF. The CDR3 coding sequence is TGTGCCTGGGGTGCGACAAGAGCTTTCTTT.

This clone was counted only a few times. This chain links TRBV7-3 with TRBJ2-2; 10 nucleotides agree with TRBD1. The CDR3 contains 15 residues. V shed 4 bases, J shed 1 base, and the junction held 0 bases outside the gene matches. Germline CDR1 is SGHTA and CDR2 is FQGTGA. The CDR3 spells CASSWDRGNTGELFF. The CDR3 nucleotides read TGTGCCAGCAGCTGGGACAGGGGGAACACCGGGGAGCTGTTTTTT.